Presented here are 18 T cell receptor beta chains from one specimen sequenced in a study of blood T cell repertoires in COVID-19. Here immunoSEQ multiplex PCR was the method, and the copy in TCRdb shows in-frame clones only, minus some. The data contain about 160,000 clones, more than 75% of them seen just once; the ten biggest clones take up under 2.5%. The specimen was peripheral blood. These receptor sequences come from a man in his 70s with acute or convalescent COVID-19.

The rearrangement joins TRBV5-1 to TRBJ2-5; 10 nucleotides align to TRBD1. This CDR3 is built from 14 residues. Germline V CDR1 and CDR2: SGHRS, YFSETQ. V was clipped by 3 bases and J by 4 bases; unmatched bases: 3. The CDR3 DNA reads TGCGCCAGCAGCTCCGGACAGGGGGGAGAGACCCAGTACTTC. It specifies CASSSGQGGETQYF. Full variable domain (missing parts from reference TRBV5-1 and TRBJ2-5): KAGVTQTPRYLIKTRGQQVTLSCSPISGHRSVSWYQQTPGQGLQFLFEYFSETQRNKGNFPGRFSGRQFSNSRSEMNVSTLELGDSALYLCASSSGQGGETQYFGPGTRLLVL.

The chain recombines TRBV15 with TRBJ1-5; the D gene is possibly TRBD1 (6 bases). The ends were cut back, 5 bases at V and 4 bases at J, with 15 bases in the middle. Germline lookup yields CDR1 LNHNV and CDR2 YYDKDF (reference sequence). CDR3 length: 15 residues. For the CDR3, the DNA is TGTGCCACCAGCCCGCACGGGACACAAAATCAGCCCCAGCATTTT. It translates to CATSPHGTQNQPQHF. Supplemented by reference TRBV15 and TRBJ1-5, the full variable domain reads DAMVIQNPRYQVTQFGKPVTLSCSQTLNHNVMYWYQQKSSQAPKLLFHYYDKDFNNEADTPDNFQSRRPNTSFCFLDIRSPGLGDTAMYLCATSPHGTQNQPQHFGDGTRLSIL.

The chain is built from TRBV5-4 and TRBJ2-7; D not resolved. Trimming shortened V by 7 bases and J by 0 bases, and 14 bases separated the two germline ends. The CDR3 consists of 14 residues. Germline V gene data show CDR1 as SGHNT and CDR2 as YYREEE (reference sequence). In DNA, the CDR3 is TGTGCCAGCGGTCGTGGTATCAGCTCCTACGAGCAGTACTTC. It yields the protein CASGRGISSYEQYF.

This rearrangement joins TRBV18 to TRBJ1-1; 8 bases fit TRBD1. Germline CDR1 is KGHSH and CDR2 is LQKENI. The CDR3 is made up of 13 amino acids. V shed 5 bases and J 5 bases; nucleotides not matched to a gene: 4. The CDR3 spells CASSRGQETEAFF. As DNA, the CDR3 is TGTGCCAGCTCAAGGGGACAGGAGACTGAAGCTTTCTTT.

This clone was seen a single time. The rearrangement uses TRBV20-1 and TRBJ2-1; D is unresolved. V shed 2 bases and J shed 9 bases, with 8 bases lying between them. The CDR3 runs to 11 residues. The germline V gene has CDR1 DFQATT and CDR2 SNEGSKA (reference sequence). The CDR3 loop is CSARWPSEQFF. CDR3 DNA sequence: TGCAGTGCTAGATGGCCTTCTGAGCAGTTCTTC.

In the case of this clone: Other DNA sequences of this sample code for an identical CDR3. J is TRBJ2-1 and V is TRBV5-4; tentatively, D is TRBD2 (5 bases). The CDR3 has 15 amino acids. The V end was cut by 0 bases, the J end by 1 base, with 8 bases between. Germline lookup yields CDR1 SGHNT and CDR2 YYREEE (reference sequence). CDR3 amino acids: CASSLDRGSYNEQFF. Here the CDR3 DNA reads TGTGCCAGCAGCTTGGACCGGGGATCCTACAATGAGCAGTTCTTC.

V is TRBV3-1 (or the pseudogene TRBV3-2) and J is TRBJ1-6; D unresolved. CDR3 length: 14 residues. V shed 8 bases and J shed 6 bases, with 14 bases lying between them. Germline values: CDR1 LGHDT, CDR2 YNNKEL (reference sequence). In DNA form, the CDR3 reads TGTGCCAGCGGGCCCGTCCTCCGTAATTCACCCCTCCACTTT. It is translated as CASGPVLRNSPLHF.

The chain employs TRBV2 and TRBJ2-3, with 10 bases identical to TRBD2. V lost 2 bases to trimming and J lost 6 bases; unmatched junction nucleotides: 8. CDR1 is SNHLY, CDR2 FYNNEI, per germline. The CDR3 loop spans 16 amino acids. CDR3 bases: TGTGCCAGCAGTGAAAGGGCTAGCGGGAGCTGGGATACGCAGTATTTT. It encodes CASSERASGSWDTQYF. The whole variable domain, filled in from reference TRBV2 and TRBJ2-3, reads EPEVTQTPSHQVTQMGQEVILRCVPISNHLYFYWYRQILGQKVEFLVSFYNNEISEKSEIFDDQFSVERPDGSNFTLKIRSTKLEDSAMYFCASSERASGSWDTQYFGPGTRLTVL.

CDR3 sequence: CASAKRDRGLGYTF. In nucleotides, the CDR3 is TGTGCCAGTGCTAAACGGGACAGGGGTTTGGGCTACACCTTC. The rearrangement links TRBV19 to TRBJ1-2; 10 bases agree with TRBD1. The CDR3 consists of 14 residues. Germline V CDR1 and CDR2: LNHDA, SQIVND (reference sequence). V lost 8 bases to trimming and J lost 8 bases; unmatched junction nucleotides: 11.

The V call is TRBV6-5, the J call TRBJ1-6, with 8 bases identical to TRBD1. The CDR3 covers 15 residues. The J segment lost 5 bases and the V segment lost 7 bases, leaving 7 bases of the junction unmatched. Germline V gene data show CDR1 as MNHEY and CDR2 as SVGAGI. The CDR3 bases are TGTGCCAGCACCCAAATGGACAGGGATAATTCACCCCTCCACTTT. Residues: CASTQMDRDNSPLHF.

V is TRBV6-6 and J is TRBJ2-1; maybe TRBD1 (6 bases). V was clipped by 4 bases and J by 0 bases, with 10 bases between them. This CDR3 has 15 amino acids. Germline V CDR1 and CDR2: MNHNY, SVGAGI (reference sequence). The CDR3 sequence: CASSSDRLSYNEQFF. CDR3 bases: TGTGCCAGCAGTTCGGACAGACTCTCCTACAATGAGCAGTTCTTC.

The chain is built from TRBV28 and TRBJ2-7; a weak D match, TRBD2 (6 bases). The CDR3 sequence is 14 residues long. V lost 6 bases and J 6 bases, leaving 18 bases between the germline ends. Germline values: CDR1 MDHEN, CDR2 SYDVKM. The CDR3 bases are TGTGCCAGCAGCTTCCGAGGAGGGGTGGGCGAGCAGTACTTC. Translation gives CASSFRGGVGEQYF.

The V call is TRBV27, the J call TRBJ2-3; 15 bases align to TRBD2. V gave up 2 bases and J gave up 4 bases; unmatched junction bases: 13. Germline V lookup: CDR1 MNHEY, CDR2 SMNVEV (reference sequence). The CDR3 covers 20 residues. CDR3 sequence (DNA): TGTGCCAGCAGTTTAAGGACTAGCGGGAGGGCCGGGGTTTCCGCAGATACGCAGTATTTT. It encodes CASSLRTSGRAGVSADTQYF.

This rearrangement joins TRBV10-3 to TRBJ2-3; TRBD2 matches at 12 bases. The J segment lost 3 bases and the V segment lost 6 bases, leaving 4 bases of the junction unmatched. This CDR3 region has 15 residues. Looked up from germline, CDR1 is ENHRY and CDR2 is SYGVKD. The CDR3 bases are TGTGCCATCAGCTCGACTAGCGGGGGTACAGATACGCAGTATTTT. It yields the protein CAISSTSGGTDTQYF.

The V and J genes are TRBV11-2 and TRBJ2-7; TRBD2 aligns across 8 bases. Unmatched junction bases numbered 2, after V lost 1 base and J lost 0 bases. This CDR3 comprises 15 residues. The germline CDR1 and CDR2 sequences are SGHAT and FQNNGV. CDR3 amino acids: CASSLAGGSSYEQYF. The DNA of the CDR3 is TGTGCCAGCAGCTTAGCGGGGGGGAGCTCCTACGAGCAGTACTTC.

The chain employs TRBV2 and TRBJ1-2; D is uncertain. The CDR3 has 12 residues. The V gene's germline CDR1 is SNHLY and CDR2 FYNNEI. V lost 6 bases and J lost 3, with 8 bases in between. CDR3 in DNA: TGTGCCAGCAGAAAGGAGGACTATGGCTACACCTTC. Its protein product is CASRKEDYGYTF.

This chain joins TRBV9 and TRBJ2-3; 9 positions agree with TRBD2. CDR3 length: 16 amino acids. V was clipped by 1 base and J by 3 bases; unmatched bases: 6. CDR1 is SGDLS, CDR2 YYNGEE, per germline. Written as DNA, the CDR3 is TGTGCCAGCAGCGTACCAGCGGGAGGCATTACAGATACGCAGTATTTT. This encodes CASSVPAGGITDTQYF. Supplemented by reference TRBV9 and TRBJ2-3, the full variable domain reads DSGVTQTPKHLITATGQRVTLRCSPRSGDLSVYWYQQSLDQGLQFLIQYYNGEERAKGNILERFSAQQFPDLHSELNLSSLELGDSALYFCASSVPAGGITDTQYFGPGTRLTVL.

The genes are TRBV5-4 and TRBJ1-3; D ambiguous. V gave up 2 bases and J gave up 4 bases, with 7 bases separating them. Germline V gene sequence: CDR1 SGHNT, CDR2 YYREEE (reference sequence). The CDR3 sequence is 13 residues long. The CDR3 loop reads CASSLRYGNTIYF. Written as DNA, the CDR3 is TGTGCCAGCAGCTTACGGTACGGAAACACCATATATTTT.